This is a list of T cell receptor beta chains from one sample in a study of chemoradiotherapy in HPV16-positive cancers. The method was immunoSEQ multiplex PCR; TCRdb's version includes in-frame clones alone and lacks a portion of them. This table holds more than 10,000 clones, around 89% found once. The sequencing used blood, collected from a patient who underwent chemoradiotherapy. The receptors shown here come from a human donor with HPV-associated anogenital cancer. The CDR3 runs from the conserved cysteine through the conserved F or W. A D gene is named only where the DNA matches it firmly. A row's size may be missing; if present it is once, few, many or a size class.

TRBJ2-3 TRBV5-1 TRBD2 few TGCGCCAGCAGCTCCGGACTAGCGGGGGGGCTCGCAGATACGCAGTATTTT CASSSGLAGGLADTQYF
TRBJ2-5 TRBV2 - - TGTGCCAGCATCCTCAGGACTGGAAAAGAGACCCAGTACTTC CASILRTGKETQYF
TRBJ1-1 TRBV6-5 - once TGTGCCAGCAGTTACGAAGGGGTCACTGAAGCTTTCTTT CASSYEGVTEAFF
TRBJ1-1 TRBV19 TRBD1 - TGTGCCAGTAGTATCGACAGGGGGAACACTGAAGCTTTCTTT CASSIDRGNTEAFF
TRBJ2-1 TRBV10-3 - - TGTGCCATCAGTGTCCCAAACGACAATGAGCAGTTCTTC CAISVPNDNEQFF
TRBJ1-5 TRBV7-9 TRBD1 - TGTGCCAGCAGCTTGATTGGCCCCGGGACAGACAACAATCAGCCCCAGCATTTT CASSLIGPGTDNNQPQHF
TRBJ2-7 TRBV7-9 - - TGTGCCAGCAGCCCAACATCCGGGGTCGGCTCCTACGAGCAGTACTTC CASSPTSGVGSYEQYF
TRBJ2-5 TRBV20-1 TRBD2 once TGCAGTGCGCTAGCGGGGGAGCAGTACTTC CSALAGEQYF
TRBJ2-1 TRBV30 TRBD1 - TGTGCCTGGAGTAGGCAGGGGGAAAGTGAGCAGTTCTTC CAWSRQGESEQFF
TRBJ2-2 TRBV2 - - TGTGCCAGCCCAGCGGACACCGGGGAGCTGTTTTTT CASPADTGELFF
TRBJ2-7 TRBV5-1 - once TGCGCCAGCAGCTTCAACTACGAGCAGTACTTC CASSFNYEQYF
TRBJ1-2 TRBV13 TRBD1 once TGTGCCAGCAGCCTTAGACAGGGAGTAGGATATGGCTACACCTTC CASSLRQGVGYGYTF
TRBJ2-7 TRBV30 - once TGTGCCTACCAAGGGGGGGGGTCCTACGAGCAGTACTTC CAYQGGGSYEQYF
TRBJ2-7 TRBV5-4 TRBD1 - TGTGCCAGCAGCTTGCCAGGGGGCCTCTACGAGCAGTACTTC CASSLPGGLYEQYF
TRBJ1-5 TRBV5-1 - - TGCGCCAGCAGCTTATGGGAGGATCAGCCCCAGCATTTT CASSLWEDQPQHF
TRBJ2-3 TRBV4-2 - once TGTGCCAGCAGCCAAGAAGCCCTAGGAACAGATACGCAGTATTTT CASSQEALGTDTQYF
TRBJ2-4 TRBV5-8 - - TGTGCCAGCAATCAGGGCCTGTTGTCTACGGCCAAAAACATTCAGTACTTC CASNQGLLSTAKNIQYF
TRBJ2-3 TRBV7-2 TRBD2 few TGTGCCAGCAGCACAGGGGGACTAGCGGGGGGGCCGGGAGATACGCAGTATTTT CASSTGGLAGGPGDTQYF
TRBJ2-7 TRBV4-1 TRBD1 - TGCGCCAGCAGCCAACCGGGACAGGGGACCTACGAGCAGTACTTC CASSQPGQGTYEQYF
TRBJ1-2 TRBV2 - - TGTGCCAGCACCCACTGGCAGTATGGCTACACCTTC CASTHWQYGYTF
TRBJ2-5 TRBV4-1 TRBD1 - TGCGCCAGCAGCCAGGGCGGACAGGAAAGGCAGTACTTC CASSQGGQERQYF
TRBJ1-5 TRBV19 - once TGTGCCAGTAGCGGACAGTTGCATAGCAATCAGCCCCAGCATTTT CASSGQLHSNQPQHF
TRBJ2-1 TRBV30 TRBD2 - TGTGCCTGGCGCGGGGGGCCAAATATGCAGTTCTTC CAWRGGPNMQFF
TRBJ1-1 TRBV7-3 - - TGTGCCAGCAGCTTATCAGGGGTCACTGAAGCTTTCTTT CASSLSGVTEAFF
TRBJ2-7 TRBV6-8 - once TGTGCCAGCCTAAGCAGGGTGTGGAGCGACGAGCAGTACTTC CASLSRVWSDEQYF
TRBJ1-1 TRBV30 - - TGTGCCTGGAGTCTAGCTGTGAACACTGAAGCTTTCTTT CAWSLAVNTEAFF
TRBJ1-6 TRBV18 - - TGTGCCAGCTCACCAGCGCAGGGTGGGACTTCACCCCTCCACTTT CASSPAQGGTSPLHF
TRBJ2-1 TRBV5-4 - - TGTGCCAGCAGCTGGGAGTCCGACTCCTACAATGAGCAGTTCTTC CASSWESDSYNEQFF
TRBJ2-3 TRBV7-3 - - TGTGCCAGCAGCCCCAACACAGATACGCAGTATTTT CASSPNTDTQYF
TRBJ2-7 TRBV2 TRBD1 - TGTGCCACGGACAGGGGACGGTACGAGCAGTACTTC CATDRGRYEQYF
TRBJ1-1 TRBV7-9 TRBD1 - TGTGCCAGCAGCCGAAAGGCGGGACAGGGGTTCCCTGAAGCTTTCTTT CASSRKAGQGFPEAFF